This T cell receptor beta chain was sequenced in a study of cytomegalovirus exposure and HLA in healthy donors. Study results and limitations: Researchers catalogued 160 or so TCR beta chains as cytomegalovirus-associated. Analyses of presence and absence presupposed an approximately uniform sequencing depth across donors. In a later analysis, HLA-associated beta chains showed higher expansion and lower generation probabilities than comparable chains. In most subjects, TCR beta sequences reportedly gave accurate predictions of HLA-A and HLA-B alleles.

Amplification used 60 Vbeta primers and 13 Jbeta primers. Produced via immunoSEQ multiplex PCR; TCRdb's table is partial and in-frame only. The sample includes around 120,000 clones, roughly a tenth of them seen just once. The V end was cut by 2 bases, the J end by 4 bases, with 11 bases between. The CDR3 extends over 14 amino acids. CDR1 KGHSH and CDR2 LQKENI come from the germline V gene. With respect to this clone: Antigen: not known.

This clonotype originated in a man younger than 40 in good health and CMV-seronegative. Sequencing was carried out using PBMCs. This chain links TRBV18 with TRBJ1-1; no definite D call. The DNA of the CDR3 is TGTGCCAGCTCACCAAACAGCGGAAGCACTGAAGCTTTCTTT. Protein: CASSPNSGSTEAFF. The full variable domain, its missing parts supplied by reference TRBV18 and TRBJ1-1, is NAGVMQNPRHLVRRRGQEARLRCSPMKGHSHVYWYRQLPEEGLKFMVYLQKENIIDESGMPKERFSAEFPKEGPSILRIQQVVRGDSAAYFCASSPNSGSTEAFFGQGTRLTVV.